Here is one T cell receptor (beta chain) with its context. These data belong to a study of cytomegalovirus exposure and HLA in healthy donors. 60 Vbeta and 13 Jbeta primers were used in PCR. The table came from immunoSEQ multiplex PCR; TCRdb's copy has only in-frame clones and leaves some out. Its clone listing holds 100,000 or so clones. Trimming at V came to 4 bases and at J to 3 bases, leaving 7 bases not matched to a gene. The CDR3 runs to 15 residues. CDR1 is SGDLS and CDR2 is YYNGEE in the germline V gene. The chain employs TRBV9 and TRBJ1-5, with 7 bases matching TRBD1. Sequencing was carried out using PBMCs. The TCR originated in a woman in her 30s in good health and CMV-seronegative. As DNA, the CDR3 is TGTGCCAGCAGCCCCACAGGGGCTGCCAATCAGCCCCAGCATTTT. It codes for CASSPTGAANQPQHF.